Sequencing of this T cell receptor (beta chain) was carried out in a study of OX40 agonist ivuxolimab in advanced cancers. Study as a whole: Participants could have had prior anti-PD-1, anti-PD-L1 or anti-CTLA-4 therapy, and more than 35% had some.

A note on this clone: Its antigen is not identified.

Produced via immunoSEQ multiplex PCR; TCRdb's table is partial and in-frame only. The sample has over 65,000 clones; about 88% are singletons. Overall study findings and caveats: Antigen specificity of clonally expanded peripheral T cells was not established.

Trimming shortened V by 8 bases and J by 1 base, and 8 bases separated the two germline ends. The germline gives CDR1 SNHLY, CDR2 FYNNEI. The CDR3 consists of 12 residues. The source was CD4+ or CD8+ T cells sorted from blood, collected in a trial of the OX40 agonist ivuxolimab. This clonotype was sampled from an adult with an advanced solid tumor such as melanoma, head and neck, liver or kidney cancer. The J gene is TRBJ2-5, the V gene TRBV2, with unresolved D. CDR3 loop: CASHKSQETQYF. The CDR3 DNA sequence: TGTGCCAGCCACAAGAGCCAAGAGACCCAGTACTTC.